These T cell receptor beta chains were read from a single sample in a study of blood T cell repertoires in COVID-19. Assay: immunoSEQ multiplex PCR; the TCRdb copy retains only in-frame clones and omits some. Here the sample spans roughly 320,000 clones, more than 75% being singletons. Sequencing was performed on PBMCs or T cells enriched from blood (not recorded which). The receptors were gathered from a man aged 25-40 years who had recovered from COVID-19. The CDR3 runs from the conserved cysteine through the conserved F or W. The D gene is left open where the match is weak. For some rows the clone size is stated as once, few or many, or as a class when expanded; others skip it.

V gene	D gene	CDR3 length	clone size	J gene	CDR3 protein	CDR3 DNA
TRBV6-5	TRBD2	15	-	TRBJ2-1	CASPGLANSYNEQFF	TGTGCCTCCCCGGGACTAGCGAACTCCTACAATGAGCAGTTCTTC
TRBV12-5	-	11	-	TRBJ1-1	CASGENTEAFF	TGTGCTTCAGGGGAGAACACTGAAGCTTTCTTT
TRBV3-1/TRBV3-2	TRBD1	13	-	TRBJ1-5	CASSRDRDQPQHF	TGTGCCAGCAGCCGCGACAGGGATCAGCCCCAGCATTTT
TRBV10-3	TRBD1	15	once	TRBJ2-7	CAMAGTEGPSYEQYF	TGTGCCATGGCCGGGACAGAGGGTCCCTCCTACGAGCAGTACTTC
TRBV18	-	14	-	TRBJ1-6	CASSPNTGNSPLHF	TGTGCCAGCTCACCGAATACAGGGAATTCACCCCTCCACTTT
TRBV6-5	TRBD1	15	-	TRBJ1-3	CASSWSRGAGNTIYF	TGTGCCAGCAGCTGGAGCAGGGGGGCTGGAAACACCATATATTTT
TRBV4-1	TRBD1	13	-	TRBJ1-4	CASSPRDSEKLFF	TGCGCCAGCAGCCCTAGGGACAGTGAAAAACTGTTTTTT
TRBV30	-	11	-	TRBJ1-2	CAWSPNYGYTF	TGTGCCTGGAGCCCTAATTATGGCTACACCTTC
TRBV11-1	TRBD1	13	many	TRBJ2-1	CASSLGTGDEQFF	TGTGCCAGCAGCTTAGGGACAGGCGATGAGCAGTTCTTC
TRBV15	-	16	-	TRBJ1-1	CATSRDRSRVGTEAFF	TGTGCCACCAGCAGAGATCGGTCCCGGGTGGGCACTGAAGCTTTCTTT
TRBV25-1	TRBD1	12	-	TRBJ2-3	CASSDGTGAEYF	TGTGCCAGCAGTGATGGGACAGGAGCTGAGTATTTT
TRBV7-9	-	13	-	TRBJ2-5	CASSLANRETQYF	TGTGCCAGCAGCTTAGCGAACAGGGAGACCCAGTACTTC
TRBV19	-	16	-	TRBJ1-2	CASSIEGLLPNYGYTF	TGTGCCAGTAGTATAGAGGGACTCCTGCCTAACTATGGCTACACCTTC
TRBV10-2	TRBD1	14	-	TRBJ1-1	CASGNRGRGTEAFF	TGCGCCAGCGGAAACAGGGGAAGAGGGACTGAAGCTTTCTTT
TRBV6-1	TRBD2	17	-	TRBJ2-3	CASSVDGRGPSTDTQYF	TGTGCCAGCAGTGTGGACGGGAGGGGACCTAGCACAGATACGCAGTATTTT
TRBV25-1	-	13	-	TRBJ1-1	CASSNTGSTEAFF	TGTGCCAGCAGTAATACAGGATCCACTGAAGCTTTCTTT
TRBV6-5	-	10	-	TRBJ1-1	CASRFSEAFF	TGTGCCAGCAGATTCAGTGAAGCTTTCTTT
TRBV7-9	-	15	-	TRBJ1-1	CASSSLGGGSTEAFF	TGTGCCAGCAGCTCTCTCGGAGGAGGAAGCACTGAAGCTTTCTTT
TRBV19	TRBD1	15	-	TRBJ1-2	CASAETGTFTYGYTF	TGTGCCAGTGCAGAGACAGGGACCTTTACCTATGGCTACACCTTC
TRBV19	-	13	-	TRBJ1-2	CASSIYGGYGYTF	TGTGCCAGTAGTATTTACGGGGGGTATGGCTACACCTTC
TRBV12-1	-	18	-	TRBJ2-2	CASSTRDRGLTNTGELFF	TGTGCCAGCAGCACCCGGGACAGGGGGCTAACAAACACCGGGGAGCTGTTTTTT
TRBV7-2	TRBD2	15	-	TRBJ2-7	CASSLTSGRSGEQYF	TGTGCCAGCAGTTTGACTAGCGGGAGATCTGGCGAGCAGTACTTC
TRBV12-5	-	15	-	TRBJ2-3	CASGSELAITDTQYF	TGTGCTAGTGGTTCCGAACTAGCTATCACAGATACGCAGTATTTT
TRBV7-9	-	14	-	TRBJ1-3	CASRIDSRKNTIYF	TGTGCCAGCAGGATTGACAGCCGAAAGAACACCATATATTTT
TRBV14	-	15	-	TRBJ1-1	CASSHLSREDTEAFF	TGTGCCAGCAGCCATCTCAGCAGGGAAGACACTGAAGCTTTCTTT
TRBV7-2	-	13	-	TRBJ1-3	CASSSLQGNTIYF	TGTGCCAGCAGTTCCCTCCAGGGAAACACCATATATTTT
TRBV25-1	TRBD1	13	once	TRBJ1-2	CASRDRFSDGYTF	TGTGCCAGCAGGGACAGGTTCAGTGATGGCTACACCTTC
TRBV7-8	TRBD1	14	-	TRBJ2-7	CASSVPGQDYEQYF	TGTGCCAGCAGCGTCCCGGGACAGGACTACGAGCAGTACTTC
TRBV6-1	TRBD1	16	-	TRBJ1-2	CASSEAGGTGASGYTF	TGTGCCAGCAGTGAAGCGGGGGGGACAGGGGCGAGTGGCTACACCTTC
TRBV7-9	-	13	-	TRBJ1-1	CASSLRGFTEAFF	TGTGCCAGCAGCTTAAGAGGGTTCACTGAAGCTTTCTTT
TRBV6-5	TRBD2	15	-	TRBJ2-1	CASTALAGPYNEQFF	TGTGCCAGCACGGCGCTAGCGGGACCCTACAATGAGCAGTTCTTC
TRBV3-1/TRBV3-2	-	18	once	TRBJ2-3	CASSRRAWASVRTDTQYF	TGTGCCAGCAGCCGGAGGGCTTGGGCTAGCGTTCGTACAGATACGCAGTATTTT
TRBV14	-	16	few	TRBJ1-3	CASSQPGNNAGNTIYF	TGTGCCAGCAGCCAACCGGGGAACAATGCTGGAAACACCATATATTTT
TRBV5-6	TRBD1	15	once	TRBJ1-5	CASSGGTGGNQPQHF	TGTGCCAGCAGCGGCGGGACAGGAGGCAATCAGCCCCAGCATTTT
TRBV27	-	14	-	TRBJ2-2	CASSSTTLTGELFF	TGTGCCAGCAGTTCGACGACTCTGACCGGGGAGCTGTTTTTT
TRBV14	TRBD1	14	-	TRBJ2-4	CASSLDRAINIQYF	TGTGCCAGCAGCTTGGACAGGGCGATAAACATTCAGTACTTC
TRBV11-2	TRBD1	18	-	TRBJ1-2	CASSPVTGGRGRAYGYTF	TGTGCCAGCAGCCCTGTGACAGGTGGCAGGGGGCGCGCCTATGGCTACACCTTC
TRBV7-9	TRBD1	15	-	TRBJ1-4	CASSQTGTGGEKLFF	TGTGCCAGCAGCCAGACCGGGACAGGGGGCGAAAAACTGTTTTTT
TRBV4-2	TRBD1	16	few	TRBJ1-2	CASSQDGGDRAYGYTF	TGTGCCAGCAGCCAAGATGGCGGGGACAGGGCCTATGGCTACACCTTC
TRBV5-4	-	15	many	TRBJ2-7	CASSLEQGLTYEQYF	TGTGCCAGCAGCTTGGAACAGGGATTAACCTACGAGCAGTACTTC
TRBV24-1	-	16	-	TRBJ1-2	CATSVSNRTVNYGYTF	TGTGCCACCAGTGTGTCGAACCGGACAGTAAACTATGGCTACACCTTC
TRBV6-5	-	15	-	TRBJ2-1	CASSYGGGGLREQFF	TGTGCCAGCAGTTACGGGGGAGGGGGACTACGTGAGCAGTTCTTC
TRBV5-1	-	16	-	TRBJ1-4	CASSANPQGSNEKLFF	TGCGCCAGCAGCGCAAACCCACAGGGTTCAAATGAAAAACTGTTTTTT
TRBV7-8	-	16	once	TRBJ2-7	CASSLGGGRTSYEQYF	TGTGCCAGCAGCTTAGGGGGGGGCAGGACGTCCTACGAGCAGTACTTC
TRBV5-5	-	17	-	TRBJ1-3	CASSLGSLLGSGNTIYF	TGTGCCAGCAGCTTGGGGTCCCTTCTCGGCTCTGGAAACACCATATATTTT
TRBV19	TRBD1	15	-	TRBJ1-5	CASTGTGEGNQPQHF	TGTGCCAGTACCGGGACAGGGGAAGGCAATCAGCCCCAGCATTTT
TRBV5-1	TRBD2	14	-	TRBJ2-3	CASKGREGADTQYF	TGCGCCAGCAAAGGACGGGAGGGGGCAGATACGCAGTATTTT
TRBV2	-	14	-	TRBJ2-1	CASRGTHVSDEQFF	TGTGCCAGCCGTGGGACTCACGTCTCAGATGAGCAGTTCTTC
TRBV19	TRBD1	15	-	TRBJ2-7	CASSIGGQGMYEQYF	TGTGCCAGTAGTATAGGGGGACAGGGGATGTACGAGCAGTACTTC
TRBV6-5	-	15	-	TRBJ1-4	CASVRRALYGEKLFF	TGTGCCAGTGTCAGGCGGGCTCTTTATGGTGAAAAACTGTTTTTT
TRBV3-1/TRBV3-2	TRBD2	18	-	TRBJ2-5	CASSHRTSGAVGQETQYF	TGTGCCAGCAGCCACCGGACTAGCGGGGCGGTCGGTCAAGAGACCCAGTACTTC
TRBV10-1	TRBD1	14	-	TRBJ1-2	CASSTGGQSYGYTF	TGCGCCAGCAGTACCGGGGGACAGTCCTATGGCTACACCTTC
TRBV28	-	13	-	TRBJ2-7	CASSLPSSYEQYF	TGTGCCAGCAGTTTGCCGAGCTCCTACGAGCAGTACTTC
TRBV7-9	-	17	-	TRBJ2-1	CASSPDPRRGYYNEPFF	TGTGCCAGCAGCCCTGACCCTAGGCGGGGTTACTACAATGAGCCGTTCTTC